In its sample, the clone carrying this T cell receptor (beta chain) was seen a few times. Its specificity is not known. The iRepertoire nested amplicon-rescue multiplex PCR amplified TCR alpha and beta CDR3s from RNA. TCRdb analysed the multiplex PCR reads with MiXCR anew, one entry per CDR3 protein. The sample lists some 160,000 distinct CDR3 sequences, over 40% occurring once. This sample stems from a study of glioma-infiltrating T cells. General study points: Gliomas, especially low-grade, showed above-expected tissue-blood divergence; non-neoplastic patients showed below.

Trimming pared 5 bases from V and 7 bases from J, leaving 9 bases between. This CDR3 region has 11 residues. The material sequenced was glioma tissue, nonneoplastic brain tissue, or PBMCs (not recorded which). This clonotype originated in a human donor with low-grade glioma or glioblastoma, undergoing nonglioma brain surgery, or in good health (not recorded which). The chain couples TRBV12-3 or TRBV12-4 to TRBJ2-7; D uncertain. The CDR3, as DNA: TGTGCCAGCAGTCGCAACAGAGAGCAGTACTTC. Translating it yields CASSRNREQYF.